This T cell receptor beta chain was retrieved from a study of cytomegalovirus exposure and HLA in healthy donors. This clone showed up just a few times. Antigen specificity is unknown. Study-level results: Because they were indistinguishable, some V segments, including TRBV6-2 and TRBV6-3, were excluded. It emerged from a later analysis that several of the most significant clusters appeared to be linked to common viral pathogens.

The V gene lost 4 bases and the J gene lost 6 bases, with 12 bases spanning the gap. Germline V CDR1 and CDR2: ENHRY, SYGVKD. The CDR3 is 14 residues long. PCR primers comprised 60 Vbeta and 13 Jbeta primers. Profiling relied on immunoSEQ multiplex PCR, and the TCRdb table lists in-frame clones only, not all of them. The sample lists 150,000 or so clones; about 68% were seen once. Sequenced material: PBMCs. This chain links TRBV10-3 with TRBJ2-2; weak D call: TRBD1 (6 bases). The clonotype originates from a man aged 25 to 45 in good health and CMV-seronegative. The CDR3 region is CAISGNTGSGELFF. CDR3 DNA: TGTGCCATCAGTGGTAATACAGGGTCCGGGGAGCTGTTTTTT.